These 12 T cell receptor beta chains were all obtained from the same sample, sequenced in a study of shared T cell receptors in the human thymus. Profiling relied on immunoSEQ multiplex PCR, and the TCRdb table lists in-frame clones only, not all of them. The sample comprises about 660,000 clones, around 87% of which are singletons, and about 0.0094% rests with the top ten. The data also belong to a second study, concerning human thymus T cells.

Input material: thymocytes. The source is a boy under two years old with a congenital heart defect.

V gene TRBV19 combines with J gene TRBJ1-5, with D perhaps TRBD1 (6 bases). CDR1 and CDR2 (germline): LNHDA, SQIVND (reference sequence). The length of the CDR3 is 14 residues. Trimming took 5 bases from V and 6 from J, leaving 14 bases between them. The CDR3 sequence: CASSGQKIIQPQHF. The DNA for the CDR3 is TGTGCCAGTAGTGGACAGAAGATAATTCAGCCCCAGCATTTT. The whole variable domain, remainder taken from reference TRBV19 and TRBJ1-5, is DGGITQSPKYLFRKEGQNVTLSCEQNLNHDAMYWYRQDPGQGLRLIYYSQIVNDFQKGDIAEGYSVSREKKESFPLTVTSAQKNPTAFYLCASSGQKIIQPQHFGDGTRLSIL.

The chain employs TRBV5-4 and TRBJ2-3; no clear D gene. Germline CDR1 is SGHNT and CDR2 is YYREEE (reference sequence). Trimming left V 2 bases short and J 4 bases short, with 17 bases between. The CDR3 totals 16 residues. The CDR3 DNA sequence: TGTGCCAGCAGCTTTTTCTCCCCCTCCGAGGCAGATACGCAGTATTTT. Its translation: CASSFFSPSEADTQYF.

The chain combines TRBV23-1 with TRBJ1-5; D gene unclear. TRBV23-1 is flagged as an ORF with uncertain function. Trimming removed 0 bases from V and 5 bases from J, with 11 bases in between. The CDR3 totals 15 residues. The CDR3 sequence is CASSQSRISHQPQHF. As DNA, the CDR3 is TGCGCCAGCAGTCAATCCAGGATAAGCCATCAGCCCCAGCATTTT.

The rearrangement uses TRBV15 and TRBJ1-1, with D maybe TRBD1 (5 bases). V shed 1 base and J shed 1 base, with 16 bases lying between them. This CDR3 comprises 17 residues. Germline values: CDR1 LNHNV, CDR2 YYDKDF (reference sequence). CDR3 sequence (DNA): TGTGCCACCAGCAGAGGGTTTAGGAGACAGAAGAACACTGAAGCTTTCTTT. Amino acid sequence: CATSRGFRRQKNTEAFF. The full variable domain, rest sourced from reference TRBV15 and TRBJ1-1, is DAMVIQNPRYQVTQFGKPVTLSCSQTLNHNVMYWYQQKSSQAPKLLFHYYDKDFNNEADTPDNFQSRRPNTSFCFLDIRSPGLGDTAMYLCATSRGFRRQKNTEAFFGQGTRLTVV.

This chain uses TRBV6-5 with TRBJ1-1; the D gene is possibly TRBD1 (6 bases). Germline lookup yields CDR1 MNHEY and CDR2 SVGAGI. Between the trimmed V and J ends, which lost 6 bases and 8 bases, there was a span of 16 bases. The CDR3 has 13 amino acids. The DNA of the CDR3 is TGTGCCAGCAGCCACCGGGACAATCAAGAAGCTTTCTTT. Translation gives CASSHRDNQEAFF.

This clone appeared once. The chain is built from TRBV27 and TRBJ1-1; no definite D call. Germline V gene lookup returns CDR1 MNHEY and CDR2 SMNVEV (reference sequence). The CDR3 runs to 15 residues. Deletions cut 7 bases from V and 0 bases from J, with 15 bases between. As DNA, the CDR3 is TGTGCCAGCAAAAGTGCAGAGGGCTTGAACACTGAAGCTTTCTTT. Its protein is CASKSAEGLNTEAFF.

The DNA of the CDR3 is TGTGCCAGCAGCTCAACTAGCGGGAGGGCAACCCACGAGCAGTACTTC. As protein: CASSSTSGRATHEQYF. The rearrangement links TRBV7-2 to TRBJ2-7; the match to TRBD2 covers 13 bases. V gave up 4 bases and J gave up 5 bases; unmatched junction bases: 8. This CDR3 region has 16 residues. The germline CDR1 and CDR2 sequences are SGHTA and FQGNSA. Supplemented by reference TRBV7-2 and TRBJ2-7, the full variable domain reads GAGVSQSPSNKVTEKGKDVELRCDPISGHTALYWYRQSLGQGLEFLIYFQGNSAPDKSGLPSDRFSAERTGGSVSTLTIQRTQQEDSAVYLCASSSTSGRATHEQYFGPGTRLTVT.

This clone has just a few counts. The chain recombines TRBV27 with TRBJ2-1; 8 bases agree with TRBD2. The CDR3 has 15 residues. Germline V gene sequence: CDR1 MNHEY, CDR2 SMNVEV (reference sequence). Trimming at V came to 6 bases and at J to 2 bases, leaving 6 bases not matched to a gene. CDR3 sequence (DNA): TGTGCCAGCAGCCAAAGCGGGGGAACCTACAATGAGCAGTTCTTC. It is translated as CASSQSGGTYNEQFF.

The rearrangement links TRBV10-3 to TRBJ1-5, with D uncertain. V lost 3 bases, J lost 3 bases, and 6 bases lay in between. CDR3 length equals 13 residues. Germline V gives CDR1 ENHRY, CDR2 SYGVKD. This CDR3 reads CAISDRDNQPQHF. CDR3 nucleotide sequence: TGTGCCATCAGTGACCGAGACAATCAGCCCCAGCATTTT.

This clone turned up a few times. Here the CDR3 reads CAWSAKTGGTNEKLFF. CDR3 in DNA: TGTGCCTGGAGTGCAAAGACAGGGGGTACTAATGAAAAACTGTTTTTT. The chain employs TRBV30 and TRBJ1-4, with TRBD1 matching 9 bases. The germline V gene has CDR1 GTSNPN and CDR2 SVGIG (reference sequence). Germline trimming cut 1 base from V and 2 bases from J; bases unmatched to any gene: 5. The CDR3 extends over 16 amino acids.

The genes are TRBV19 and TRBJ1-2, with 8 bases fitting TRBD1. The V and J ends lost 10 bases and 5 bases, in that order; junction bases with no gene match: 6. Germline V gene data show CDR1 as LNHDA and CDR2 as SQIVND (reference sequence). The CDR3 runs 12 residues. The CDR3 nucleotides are TGTGCCACCAGGGACAGGTGGTATGGCTACACCTTC. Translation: CATRDRWYGYTF.

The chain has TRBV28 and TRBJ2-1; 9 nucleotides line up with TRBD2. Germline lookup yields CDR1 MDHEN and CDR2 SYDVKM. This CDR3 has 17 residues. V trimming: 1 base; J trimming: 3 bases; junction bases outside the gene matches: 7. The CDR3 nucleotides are TGTGCCAGCAGTTTATCGGCCCTAGCGGGACACTACAATGAGCAGTTCTTC. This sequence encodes CASSLSALAGHYNEQFF.